Sequencing of this T cell receptor beta chain was carried out in a study of T cell repertoires in cytomegalovirus infection. CDR3 size: 15 residues. CDR1 is LNHNV and CDR2 is YYDKDF in the germline V gene (reference sequence). The ends were cut back, 0 bases at V and 2 bases at J, with 8 bases in the middle. TCRdb reprocessed the reads via MiXCR and lists one record per CDR3 protein. The sample lists roughly 250,000 distinct CDR3 sequences; approximately 24% were seen once. Sequencing was done on a sample of CD8+ T cells from PBMCs. The receptor's source is a human donor in good health (CMV status not recorded). Some clones in this sample may be carry-over from other donors' samples. V is TRBV15 and J is TRBJ1-3; weak D call: TRBD1 (6 bases). The CDR3 region has the DNA TGTGCCACCAGCAGAGAGGCAGGGGCTGGAAACACCATATATTTT. Amino acids: CATSREAGAGNTIYF. Full variable domain (missing parts from reference TRBV15 and TRBJ1-3): DAMVIQNPRYQVTQFGKPVTLSCSQTLNHNVMYWYQQKSSQAPKLLFHYYDKDFNNEADTPDNFQSRRPNTSFCFLDIRSPGLGDTAMYLCATSREAGAGNTIYFGEGSWLTVV.